The 30 T cell receptor beta chains below all came from one sample that was sequenced in a study of early T cells in non-severe SARS-CoV-2 infection. Using its own MiXCR run on the 5' RACE reads, TCRdb lists one record per CDR3 protein. The data show over 60,000 distinct CDR3 sequences, about 9.4% seen once. The sample was whole blood. These receptors came from an adult who was a healthcare worker with PCR-confirmed SARS-CoV-2 infection or an uninfected control (not recorded which).

This clonotype has a count of ten or more. This chain joins TRBV7-2 and TRBJ2-2; D unresolved. Trimming removed 5 bases at V and 0 bases at J, with 7 bases between. The length of the CDR3 is 14 residues. Germline V lookup: CDR1 SGHTA, CDR2 FQGNSA. The CDR3 loop is CASSPRSNTGELFF. CDR3 DNA sequence: TGTGCCAGCAGCCCAAGATCGAACACCGGGGAGCTGTTTTTT.

This clonotype was seen a few times. This chain joins TRBV7-2 and TRBJ1-1, with D perhaps matching TRBD1 (6 bases). The CDR3 spans 15 residues. Germline V lookup: CDR1 SGHTA, CDR2 FQGNSA. V lost 2 bases and J lost 0, with 10 bases in between. CDR3 bases: TGTGCCAGCAGCTTAACAGGGACCATGAACACTGAAGCTTTCTTT. Protein product: CASSLTGTMNTEAFF.

This clonotype turned up a few times. This chain uses TRBV30 with TRBJ2-6; no reliable D call. Germline V lookup: CDR1 GTSNPN, CDR2 SVGIG (reference sequence). This CDR3 has 15 amino acids. The V end was cut by 0 bases, the J end by 0 bases, with 6 bases between. The CDR3 DNA sequence: TGTGCCTGGAGTGTAACACTCTCTGGGGCCAACGTCCTGACTTTC. It yields the protein CAWSVTLSGANVLTF.

This clonotype has more than one count but fewer than ten. The chain recombines TRBV6-6 with TRBJ2-1; TRBD2 agrees at 11 bases. The CDR3 loop spans 15 amino acids. Germline CDR1 MNHNY, CDR2 SVGAGI (reference sequence). Trimming at V came to 6 bases and at J to 5 bases, leaving 6 bases not matched to a gene. The CDR3 spells CASSSSGRADNEQFF. The CDR3 DNA follows: TGTGCCAGCAGCAGTAGCGGGAGGGCCGACAATGAGCAGTTCTTC.

The chain recombines TRBV20-1 with TRBJ2-1; 13 bases line up with TRBD2. In germline, CDR1 is DFQATT, CDR2 SNEGSKA (reference sequence). The CDR3 is 14 amino acids. V shed 2 bases, J shed 10 bases, and the junction held 5 bases outside the gene matches. CDR3 region: CSARPGLAGFEQFF. As DNA, the CDR3 is TGCAGTGCTAGACCGGGACTAGCGGGATTCGAGCAGTTCTTC.

This clonotype occurred many times. V usage is TRBV7-2 and J usage is TRBJ1-1; D call uncertain. This CDR3 spans 13 amino acids. V lost 4 bases and J 0 bases, leaving 6 bases between the germline ends. Germline V CDR1 and CDR2: SGHTA, FQGNSA. The CDR3 nucleotides are TGTGCCAGCAGCTCCCCAATGAACACTGAAGCTTTCTTT. It translates to CASSSPMNTEAFF.

The chain's CDR3 is CASSSRTSGDNEQFF. DNA of the CDR3: TGTGCCAGCAGCTCTAGGACTAGCGGGGATAATGAGCAGTTCTTC. This chain joins TRBV7-2 and TRBJ2-1; 12 bases fit TRBD2. V lost 4 bases to trimming and J lost 7 bases; unmatched junction nucleotides: 5. This CDR3 region has 15 residues. Looked up from germline, CDR1 is SGHTA and CDR2 is FQGNSA.

The chain recombines TRBV19 with TRBJ2-6; D is uncertain. The CDR3 loop spans 14 amino acids. Germline lookup yields CDR1 LNHDA and CDR2 SQIVND (reference sequence). Trimming cost V 7 bases and J 2 bases, with 9 bases left between them. The CDR3 nucleotides are TGTGCCAGTAATGCAGGTACTGGGGCCAACGTCCTGACTTTC. Translated, it gives CASNAGTGANVLTF.

This clonotype was seen many times. The V and J genes are TRBV2 and TRBJ1-6; a weak D match, TRBD1 (6 bases). The CDR3 contains 13 residues. Trimming shortened V by 6 bases and J by 6 bases, and 9 bases separated the two germline ends. CDR1 is SNHLY, CDR2 FYNNEI, per germline. DNA for the CDR3: TGTGCCAGCAGGGACAGCCGTAATTCACCCCTCCACTTT. Protein: CASRDSRNSPLHF. Supplemented by reference TRBV2 and TRBJ1-6, the full variable domain reads EPEVTQTPSHQVTQMGQEVILRCVPISNHLYFYWYRQILGQKVEFLVSFYNNEISEKSEIFDDQFSVERPDGSNFTLKIRSTKLEDSAMYFCASRDSRNSPLHFGNGTRLTVT.

The chain has TRBV6-8 and TRBJ2-7; 7 bases map to TRBD1. The CDR3 has 14 amino acids. V was pared by 6 bases and J by 3 bases, with 8 bases of the junction left unmatched. The germline CDR1 and CDR2 sequences are MNHGY and SAAAGT. The CDR3 nucleotides are TGTGCCAGCAGACACCGGGACAGACGCTACGAGCAGTACTTC. This translates into CASRHRDRRYEQYF.

This clonotype was recorded a few times. The chain uses TRBV7-3 and TRBJ1-5, with D uncertain. The V gene lost 3 bases and the J gene lost 1 base, with 4 bases spanning the gap. CDR3 length: 13 residues. CDR1 SGHTA and CDR2 FQGTGA come from the germline V gene. CDR3 loop: CASSFDSNQPQHF. CDR3 bases: TGTGCCAGCAGCTTCGACAGCAATCAGCCCCAGCATTTT.

This clonotype occurred a few times. The CDR3 region has the DNA TGTGCCAGCAGTCTCGACCGGACAGGGGGCAGCTACAATGAGCAGTTCTTC. Translating it yields CASSLDRTGGSYNEQFF. The chain combines TRBV6-1 with TRBJ2-1, with 11 positions matching TRBD1. Germline V gene data show CDR1 as MNHNS and CDR2 as SASEGT. There are 17 residues in the CDR3. V was clipped by 5 bases and J by 3 bases; unmatched bases: 9.

This clonotype was seen repeatedly, ten times or more. In DNA form, the CDR3 reads TGCAGCGTCAACATGGGGACAGGGCTAGAATCCGGGGAGCTGTTTTTT. Its protein is CSVNMGTGLESGELFF. The chain is built from TRBV29-1 and TRBJ2-2; 9 bases fit TRBD1. The CDR3 covers 16 residues. Germline assignment: CDR1 SQVTM and CDR2 ANQGSEA. The V segment lost 6 bases and the J segment 6 bases; nucleotides outside the gene matches: 14.

The table lists this clonotype with many counts. The V call is TRBV13, the J call TRBJ2-5; D is perhaps TRBD1 or TRBD2 (5 bases each). The V gene lost 3 bases and the J gene lost 3 bases, with 8 bases spanning the gap. Germline V gives CDR1 PRHDT, CDR2 FYEKMQ (reference sequence). This CDR3 has 13 amino acids. CDR3 loop: CASSFRDEETQYF. CDR3 DNA sequence: TGTGCCAGCAGCTTCAGGGACGAAGAGACCCAGTACTTC. The full variable domain, its missing parts supplied by reference TRBV13 and TRBJ2-5, is AAGVIQSPRHLIKEKRETATLKCYPIPRHDTVYWYQQGPGQDPQFLISFYEKMQSDKGSIPDRFSAQQFSDYHSELNMSSLELGDSALYFCASSFRDEETQYFGPGTRLLVL.

This clonotype was seen many times. This rearrangement joins TRBV11-2 to TRBJ2-5; TRBD1 matches at 7 bases. CDR1 and CDR2 (germline): SGHAT, FQNNGV. CDR3 size: 15 residues. V gave up 1 base and J gave up 2 bases; unmatched junction bases: 4. The CDR3 DNA is TGTGCCAGCAGCTTAGGGACAGGCTTACAAGAGACCCAGTACTTC. Translated, it gives CASSLGTGLQETQYF.

This clonotype was counted many times. This chain uses TRBV5-6 with TRBJ2-2, with D possibly TRBD1 on 6 matching bases. V lost 4 bases and J lost 3, with 13 bases in between. There are 15 residues in the CDR3. The germline CDR1 and CDR2 sequences are SGHDT and YYEEEE. This chain's CDR3 is CASSHRGQYTGELFF. In DNA, the CDR3 is TGTGCCAGCAGCCACCGAGGACAGTACACCGGGGAGCTGTTTTTT.

The rearrangement uses TRBV7-9 and TRBJ2-2; TRBD2 agrees at 9 bases. The V gene end was trimmed by 5 bases and the J gene end by 7 bases; junction bases not matched to a gene: 11. Germline V gene sequence: CDR1 SEHNR, CDR2 FQNEAQ (reference sequence). The CDR3 is 16 residues long. CDR3 coding DNA: TGTGCCAGCAGCCACCCTAGCGGGGAAGGAATCGGGGAGCTGTTTTTT. Its translation is CASSHPSGEGIGELFF.

The chain has TRBV11-2 and TRBJ2-4; D uncertain. CDR1 and CDR2 (germline): SGHAT, FQNNGV. V was shortened by 1 base and J by 6 bases, with 13 bases between the two germline ends. The CDR3 spans 15 residues. Here the CDR3 reads CASSLVPGLSNIQYF. Written as DNA, the CDR3 is TGTGCCAGCAGCTTAGTTCCCGGGTTGTCAAACATTCAGTACTTC.

This clonotype was seen a few times. CDR3 in amino acids: CASSSTEPSGNTIYF. The CDR3 coding sequence is TGTGCCAGCTCATCGACGGAACCCTCTGGAAACACCATATATTTT. The chain carries TRBV18 and TRBJ1-3; D is uncertain. The germline V gene has CDR1 KGHSH and CDR2 LQKENI. The CDR3 contains 15 residues. V gave up 5 bases and J gave up 0 bases, with 11 bases separating them.

In this sample, this clonotype turned up many times. The chain has TRBV15 and TRBJ1-1; D is possibly TRBD1 (5 bases). The CDR3 runs 13 residues. Germline V gene data show CDR1 as LNHNV and CDR2 as YYDKDF (reference sequence). The ends were cut back, 5 bases at V and 9 bases at J, with 16 bases in the middle. For the CDR3, the DNA is TGTGCCACCAGCGGGGGGGTTTTGGCTCAAGCTTTCTTT. Its protein product is CATSGGVLAQAFF.

This clonotype was seen ten or more times. This sequence joins TRBV19 and TRBJ1-6; D is unresolved. The germline V gene encodes CDR1 LNHDA and CDR2 SQIVND (reference sequence). V was trimmed by 4 bases and J by 6 bases, leaving 10 bases between them. The CDR3 is made up of 14 amino acids. The CDR3 DNA sequence: TGTGCCAGTAGTACCGTGAGCCTTAATTCACCCCTCCACTTT. Protein product: CASSTVSLNSPLHF.

This clonotype was counted ten times or more. This chain links TRBV12-3 or TRBV12-4 with TRBJ2-2; no firm D call. Deletions cut 3 bases from V and 5 bases from J, with 7 bases between. The CDR3 loop spans 13 amino acids. The CDR3 here is CASSFVETGELFF. CDR3 nucleotides: TGTGCCAGCAGTTTTGTGGAAACCGGGGAGCTGTTTTTT.

The genes are TRBV13 and TRBJ2-3, with D maybe TRBD2 (5 bases). This CDR3 is built from 18 residues. From germline, CDR1 is PRHDT and CDR2 FYEKMQ (reference sequence). V lost 7 bases and J lost 1, with 24 bases in between. CDR3 coding DNA: TGTGCCAGCAACTCTGAAATACCGGACTTGTCGTGCACAGATACGCAGTATTTT. Translated, it gives CASNSEIPDLSCTDTQYF.

The gene calls are TRBV28 and TRBJ1-5; D unresolved. CDR3 length equals 14 residues. Germline V gene data show CDR1 as MDHEN and CDR2 as SYDVKM. Trimming removed 8 bases from V and 4 bases from J, with 15 bases in between. The CDR3 nucleotides are TGTGCCAGCGTCCAGTGGAGGCAGAATCAGCCCCAGCATTTT. This gives the protein CASVQWRQNQPQHF.

This clonotype was observed many times. The J gene is TRBJ2-7, the V gene TRBV14; D is perhaps TRBD1 or TRBD2 (5 bases each). Trimming pared 6 bases from V and 2 bases from J, leaving 17 bases between. Germline loops: CDR1 SGHDN, CDR2 FVKESK. This CDR3 comprises 15 residues. CDR3 bases: TGTGCCAGCAGTTCACTCGGGACGCTAGCCTACGAGCAGTACTTC. This translates into CASSSLGTLAYEQYF. The full variable domain, completed using reference TRBV14 and TRBJ2-7, is EAGVTQFPSHSVIEKGQTVTLRCDPISGHDNLYWYRRVMGKEIKFLLHFVKESKQDESGMPNNRFLAERTGGTYSTLKVQPAELEDSGVYFCASSSLGTLAYEQYFGPGTRLTVT.

The chain recombines TRBV18 with TRBJ2-1; a possible D gene is TRBD1 (6 bases). Germline CDR1 KGHSH, CDR2 LQKENI. The CDR3 has 15 residues. Trimming removed 0 bases from V and 8 bases from J, with 14 bases in between. The CDR3 protein is CASSPPGRGMDEQFF. CDR3 DNA sequence: TGTGCCAGCTCACCACCGGGCAGGGGAATGGATGAGCAGTTCTTC.

The chain joins TRBV20-1 to TRBJ2-1; 8 nucleotides line up with TRBD2. CDR1 is DFQATT, CDR2 SNEGSKA, per germline (reference sequence). The CDR3 length is 15 residues. J was trimmed by 8 bases and V by 3 bases; bases with no gene match: 12. The CDR3 region has the DNA TGCAGTGCTAGTGAGAAGCGGGAGAGTTGGGATGAGCAGTTCTTC. Translation gives CSASEKRESWDEQFF.

The chain combines TRBV2 with TRBJ2-7; TRBD2 is a possible D gene (6 bases). The length of the CDR3 is 13 residues. Germline-derived CDR1 and CDR2 are SNHLY and FYNNEI. V lost 4 bases and J 6 bases, leaving 13 bases between the germline ends. CDR3 DNA: TGTGCCAGCAGTGTCCTCCAGGGAGGCGAGCAGTACTTC. Protein product: CASSVLQGGEQYF.

Here the CDR3 reads CATSRDRSSYEQYF. The CDR3 coding sequence is TGTGCCACCAGCAGAGACAGGAGCTCCTACGAGCAGTACTTC. The chain combines TRBV15 with TRBJ2-7; D is ambiguous. The V gene lost 0 bases and the J gene lost 0 bases, with 6 bases spanning the gap. The CDR3 sequence is 14 residues long. CDR1 and CDR2 from the germline V gene are LNHNV and YYDKDF (reference sequence).

The rearrangement uses TRBV29-1 and TRBJ2-7; the match to TRBD1 covers 9 bases. This CDR3 comprises 12 residues. Germline CDR1 SQVTM, CDR2 ANQGSEA. The CDR3 nucleotides are TGCAGTGTAGACAGGGGGGGCTACGAGCAGTACTTC. Its protein is CSVDRGGYEQYF.